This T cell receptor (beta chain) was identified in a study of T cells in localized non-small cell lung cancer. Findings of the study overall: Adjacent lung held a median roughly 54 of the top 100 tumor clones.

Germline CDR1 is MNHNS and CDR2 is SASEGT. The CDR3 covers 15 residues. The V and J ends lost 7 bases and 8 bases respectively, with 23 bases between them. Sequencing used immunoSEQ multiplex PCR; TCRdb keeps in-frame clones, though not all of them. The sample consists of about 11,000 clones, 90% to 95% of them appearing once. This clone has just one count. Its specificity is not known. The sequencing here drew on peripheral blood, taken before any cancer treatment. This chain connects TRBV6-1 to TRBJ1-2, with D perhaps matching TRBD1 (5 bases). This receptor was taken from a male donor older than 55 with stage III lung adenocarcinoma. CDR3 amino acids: CASNELTGGLGGYTF. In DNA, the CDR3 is TGTGCCAGCAACGAACTGACGGGGGGACTCGGGGGCTACACCTTC.